A single sample gave rise to the 12 T cell receptor beta chains below, sequenced in a study of OX40 agonist ivuxolimab in advanced cancers. TCRdb keeps only in-frame clones here, not all; method: immunoSEQ multiplex PCR. This table holds some 59,000 clones, about nine tenths found once. The sequencing used CD4+ or CD8+ T cells sorted from blood, collected in a trial of the OX40 agonist ivuxolimab. The receptors shown here come from an adult with an advanced solid tumor such as melanoma, head and neck, liver or kidney cancer.

This chain connects TRBV7-9 to TRBJ1-2; 7 nucleotides line up with TRBD1. Trimming at V came to 0 bases and at J to 7 bases, leaving 8 bases not matched to a gene. Germline lookup yields CDR1 SEHNR and CDR2 FQNEAQ (reference sequence). The CDR3 contains 15 residues. CDR3 sequence: CASSLADRIGLGYTF. As DNA, the CDR3 is TGTGCCAGCAGCTTAGCGGACAGGATAGGACTTGGCTACACCTTC.

This chain links TRBV27 with TRBJ2-2, with 8 positions matching TRBD1. Germline V CDR1 and CDR2: MNHEY, SMNVEV (reference sequence). J gave up 12 bases and V 3 bases, and 12 bases lay outside the gene matches. The CDR3 is 15 amino acids. The CDR3 DNA reads TGTGCCAGCAGTTTCATACAGGGGGTACCGGGGAAGCTGTTTTTT. It specifies CASSFIQGVPGKLFF.

The V call is TRBV5-1, the J call TRBJ2-2, with 12 bases that match TRBD2. The V segment lost 4 bases and the J segment 5 bases; nucleotides outside the gene matches: 0. Germline V gene lookup returns CDR1 SGHRS and CDR2 YFSETQ. The CDR3 spans 14 residues. The DNA of the CDR3 is TGCGCCAGCAGCGGGACTAGCGGGACCGGGGAGCTGTTTTTT. This translates into CASSGTSGTGELFF.

The sample holds one count of this clone. The chain employs TRBV7-2 and TRBJ2-7; D is perhaps TRBD1 or TRBD2 (5 bases each). This CDR3 is 13 amino acids long. V lost 3 bases to trimming and J lost 5 bases, with 11 bases between them. Looked up from germline, CDR1 is SGHTA and CDR2 is FQGNSA. The CDR3 DNA is TGTGCCAGCAGCTTTGCCAGAGGGGACGAGCAGTACTTC. Amino acids: CASSFARGDEQYF. Full variable domain (outside the CDR3, taken from reference TRBV7-2 and TRBJ2-7): GAGVSQSPSNKVTEKGKDVELRCDPISGHTALYWYRQSLGQGLEFLIYFQGNSAPDKSGLPSDRFSAERTGGSVSTLTIQRTQQEDSAVYLCASSFARGDEQYFGPGTRLTVT.

The chain recombines TRBV9 with TRBJ2-5, with a tentative D call TRBD2 (5 bases). Trimming left V 3 bases short and J 5 bases short, with 17 bases between. The CDR3 length is 15 residues. The V gene's germline CDR1 is SGDLS and CDR2 YYNGEE. CDR3 sequence reads: CASSANWEIRETQYF. The CDR3 nucleotides are TGTGCCAGCAGCGCGAACTGGGAGATACGGGAGACCCAGTACTTC.

CDR3 in amino acids: CASSAGGTDTQYF. CDR3 coding DNA: TGTGCCTCCTCTGCGGGAGGGACAGATACGCAGTATTTT. The chain joins TRBV7-8 to TRBJ2-3; 9 nucleotides match TRBD2. This CDR3 comprises 13 residues. J was trimmed by 3 bases and V by 11 bases; bases with no gene match: 6. From germline, CDR1 is SGHVS and CDR2 FQNEAQ.

The chain has TRBV7-2 and TRBJ2-1; D assignment may be TRBD1 or TRBD2 (7 bases each). Looked up from germline, CDR1 is SGHTA and CDR2 is FQGNSA. The CDR3 is 14 residues long. Trimming shortened V by 4 bases and J by 6 bases, and 13 bases separated the two germline ends. The CDR3 coding sequence is TGTGCCAGCAGCTCAGGGGGGGGGAGCAATGAGCAGTTCTTC. It codes for CASSSGGGSNEQFF. Full variable domain (remainder filled in from reference TRBV7-2 and TRBJ2-1): GAGVSQSPSNKVTEKGKDVELRCDPISGHTALYWYRQSLGQGLEFLIYFQGNSAPDKSGLPSDRFSAERTGGSVSTLTIQRTQQEDSAVYLCASSSGGGSNEQFFGPGTRLTVL.

In nucleotides, the CDR3 is TGCGCCAGCAGCCTGGCGGGACTAGGCCCCAATGAGCAGTTCTTC. Translated, it gives CASSLAGLGPNEQFF. The gene calls are TRBV5-1 and TRBJ2-1; 8 nucleotides line up with TRBD2. From germline, CDR1 is SGHRS and CDR2 YFSETQ. The CDR3 runs to 15 residues. With V trimmed by 4 bases and J by 6 bases, 9 bases remained unmatched.

V usage is TRBV27 and J usage is TRBJ1-5; D may be TRBD1 (5 bases). Germline CDR1 reads MNHEY; CDR2 reads SMNVEV (reference sequence). Trimming took 3 bases from V and 5 from J, leaving 5 bases between them. The length of the CDR3 is 12 residues. The CDR3 loop is CASSFRDQPQHF. The CDR3 DNA follows: TGTGCCAGCAGTTTCAGGGATCAGCCCCAGCATTTT.

This chain connects TRBV7-2 to TRBJ2-4; D is ambiguous. The CDR3 consists of 16 residues. Germline loops: CDR1 SGHTA, CDR2 FQGNSA. V lost 1 base and J 0 bases, leaving 10 bases between the germline ends. The CDR3 reads CASSLEPLLAKNIQYF. CDR3 sequence (DNA): TGTGCCAGCAGCTTAGAACCCTTACTAGCCAAAAACATTCAGTACTTC.

The chain is built from TRBV5-6 and TRBJ1-5, with D uncertain. CDR1 SGHDT and CDR2 YYEEEE come from the germline V gene. The CDR3 has 12 amino acids. Trimming shortened V by 1 base and J by 9 bases, and 8 bases separated the two germline ends. The CDR3 protein is CASSLRPGPQHF. The CDR3 DNA is TGTGCCAGCAGCTTGCGTCCGGGGCCCCAGCATTTT.

V is TRBV7-2 and J is TRBJ2-5; TRBD2 is a possible D gene (6 bases). The DNA end is more similar to TRBJ2-7, so the J call may be wrong. The CDR3 extends over 15 amino acids. Germline CDR1 and CDR2: SGHTA and FQGNSA. The CDR3 nucleotides are TGTGCCAGCAGCTCGGTGGAGGGACTCGGATACGAGCAGTACTTC. It is translated as CASSSVEGLGYEQYF.